This entry lists 17 T cell receptor beta chains sequenced from one sample in a study of cytomegalovirus exposure and HLA in healthy donors. In the PCR, 60 Vbeta and 13 Jbeta primers were used. Produced via immunoSEQ multiplex PCR; TCRdb's table is partial and in-frame only. The repertoire holds about 240,000 clones, roughly four fifths seen once, with about 7.3% in the top ten. The sample was PBMCs. The receptor set was obtained from a woman in her sixties in good health and CMV-seropositive.

CDR3 residues: CASSTETGNTIYF. CDR3 nucleotides: TGTGCCAGCAGTACAGAGACTGGAAACACCATATATTTT. The gene calls are TRBV2 and TRBJ1-3; D not resolved. V lost 5 bases to trimming and J lost 2 bases, with 7 bases between them. CDR3 length: 13 amino acids. Per the germline V gene, CDR1 is SNHLY and CDR2 is FYNNEI.

The chain has TRBV12-5 and TRBJ2-5; 8 positions match TRBD1. The CDR3 contains 14 residues. Per the germline V gene, CDR1 is LGHNT and CDR2 is FRNRAP. Trimming at V came to 5 bases and at J to 5 bases, leaving 7 bases not matched to a gene. This CDR3 is CASGQAGGKETQYF. The CDR3 DNA reads as TGTGCTAGTGGTCAGGCAGGGGGCAAGGAGACCCAGTACTTC.

The V gene is TRBV28, the J gene TRBJ1-5, with TRBD1 matching over 9 bases. Germline V CDR1 and CDR2: MDHEN, SYDVKM. The CDR3 sequence is 16 residues long. The V segment lost 6 bases and the J segment 0 bases; nucleotides outside the gene matches: 6. The CDR3 loop reads CASRLTGGYSNQPQHF. The CDR3 coding sequence is TGTGCCAGCAGGCTGACAGGGGGATATAGCAATCAGCCCCAGCATTTT.

This clone has only one observation. The rearrangement links TRBV5-1 to TRBJ2-7, with D perhaps matching TRBD2 (6 bases). Per the germline V gene, CDR1 is SGHRS and CDR2 is YFSETQ. The CDR3 sequence is 16 residues long. Trimming removed 3 bases from V and 2 bases from J, with 18 bases in between. CDR3 bases: TGCGCCAGCAGCTCCAGTCCTTTGGGCGGGACCTACGAGCAGTACTTC. Its translation: CASSSSPLGGTYEQYF. Complete variable domain (other parts from reference TRBV5-1 and TRBJ2-7): KAGVTQTPRYLIKTRGQQVTLSCSPISGHRSVSWYQQTPGQGLQFLFEYFSETQRNKGNFPGRFSGRQFSNSRSEMNVSTLELGDSALYLCASSSSPLGGTYEQYFGPGTRLTVT.

This chain connects TRBV5-1 to TRBJ2-5; D uncertain. V dropped 0 bases and J dropped 2 bases, with 11 bases sitting between them. The V gene's germline CDR1 is SGHRS and CDR2 YFSETQ. This CDR3 comprises 15 residues. CDR3 protein: CASSLEPGRQETQYF. CDR3 DNA sequence: TGCGCCAGCAGCTTGGAGCCCGGCAGGCAAGAGACCCAGTACTTC.

V is TRBV29-1 and J is TRBJ2-3, with D maybe TRBD2 (6 bases). CDR1 is SQVTM and CDR2 is ANQGSEA in the germline V gene. V was cut by 5 bases and J by 4 bases, with 16 bases left in between. The CDR3 spans 14 residues. The CDR3 is CSVLAVDRPDTQYF. DNA of the CDR3: TGCAGCGTTTTAGCGGTAGATAGGCCAGATACGCAGTATTTT.

The genes are TRBV4-1 and TRBJ1-5, with a possible D match to TRBD1 (5 bases). The germline V gene encodes CDR1 MGHRA and CDR2 YSYEKL. Trimming shortened V by 0 bases and J by 6 bases, and 12 bases separated the two germline ends. This CDR3 contains 15 residues. CDR3 in DNA: TGCGCCAGCAGCCAAGAAGGGGTGTCGGGTCAGCCCCAGCATTTT. Its protein product is CASSQEGVSGQPQHF.

The chain combines TRBV10-2 with TRBJ2-7, with D possibly matching TRBD2 (5 bases). Looked up from germline, CDR1 is WSHSY and CDR2 is SAAADI. CDR3 length: 13 amino acids. V was clipped by 7 bases and J by 3 bases, with 13 bases between them. CDR3 sequence (DNA): TGCGCCAGCATTTTAGCCGGAGGCTACGAGCAGTACTTC. This sequence encodes CASILAGGYEQYF.

The V gene is TRBV6-1, the J gene TRBJ2-5; 10 bases map to TRBD2. Germline trimming cut 6 bases from V and 5 bases from J; bases unmatched to any gene: 9. The CDR3 totals 15 residues. Germline loops: CDR1 MNHNS, CDR2 SASEGT. CDR3 sequence: CASRATSGAPETQYF. In DNA form, the CDR3 reads TGTGCCAGCAGAGCAACTAGCGGGGCCCCGGAGACCCAGTACTTC.

The chain has TRBV2 and TRBJ1-3, with 7 bases identical to TRBD1. Losses at the gene ends were 5 bases for V and 2 bases for J; bases not matched to a gene: 6. Germline V gene sequence: CDR1 SNHLY, CDR2 FYNNEI. The CDR3 consists of 15 residues. The CDR3 reads CASSNDRVPGNTIYF. The CDR3 coding sequence is TGTGCCAGCAGTAACGACAGGGTACCTGGAAACACCATATATTTT.

This clone was seen a few times. The J gene is TRBJ1-1, the V gene TRBV19; no clear D gene. Between the trimmed V and J ends, which lost 4 bases and 5 bases, there was a span of 11 bases. Germline loops: CDR1 LNHDA, CDR2 SQIVND (reference sequence). The CDR3 loop spans 13 amino acids. The CDR3 is CASSTLQRTEAFF. Written as DNA, the CDR3 is TGTGCCAGTAGTACGCTCCAGAGGACTGAAGCTTTCTTT.

This clone was recorded once. The CDR3 DNA sequence: TGCGCCAGCAGCCAGGGGGGGGCGGGAGGGCCTCCTGAGACCCAGTACTTC. Protein: CASSQGGAGGPPETQYF. The rearrangement uses TRBV4-1 and TRBJ2-5; 9 bases map to TRBD2. Unmatched junction bases numbered 13, after V lost 3 bases and J lost 5 bases. Germline CDR1 reads MGHRA; CDR2 reads YSYEKL. CDR3 size: 17 residues.

CDR3: CASSGGRGNANTGELFF. The DNA for the CDR3 is TGTGCCAGCAGTGGTGGCAGGGGGAACGCGAACACCGGGGAGCTGTTTTTT. This chain links TRBV2 with TRBJ2-2, with 7 positions matching TRBD1. The germline gives CDR1 SNHLY, CDR2 FYNNEI. This CDR3 spans 17 amino acids. V was clipped by 4 bases and J by 0 bases; unmatched bases: 8.

This chain joins TRBV5-8 and TRBJ1-2; 12 bases fit TRBD1. The V gene end was trimmed by 0 bases and the J gene end by 5 bases; junction bases not matched to a gene: 5. Germline assignment: CDR1 SGHTS and CDR2 YDEGEE. The CDR3 spans 16 residues. The chain's CDR3 is CASSLAGTGGGYGYTF. In DNA form, the CDR3 reads TGTGCCAGCAGCTTGGCTGGGACAGGGGGCGGGTATGGCTACACCTTC.

This clone appeared a few times. V and J are TRBV7-9 and TRBJ1-1; 8 bases align to TRBD1. V lost 5 bases to trimming and J lost 3 bases; unmatched junction nucleotides: 2. The germline gives CDR1 SEHNR, CDR2 FQNEAQ (reference sequence). This CDR3 contains 13 residues. For the CDR3, the DNA is TGTGCCAGCAGCCCGACAGGGGACACTGAAGCTTTCTTT. Translated, it gives CASSPTGDTEAFF.

The chain is built from TRBV19 and TRBJ2-2; D may be TRBD2 (6 bases). The CDR3 runs to 14 residues. The V end lost 6 bases, the J end lost 6 bases, and 14 bases lay between the germline ends. The V gene's germline CDR1 is LNHDA and CDR2 SQIVND (reference sequence). The DNA of the CDR3 is TGTGCCAGTAGATTTGAGGGACTCGCCGGGGAGCTGTTTTTT. The encoded protein is CASRFEGLAGELFF.

The chain's CDR3 is CASTPRTSGYNEQFF. The CDR3, as DNA: TGTGCCAGCACCCCCAGGACTAGCGGTTACAATGAGCAGTTCTTC. The chain employs TRBV5-4 and TRBJ2-1, with 10 bases matching TRBD2. Germline assignment: CDR1 SGHNT and CDR2 YYREEE (reference sequence). Trimming cost V 6 bases and J 4 bases; bases outside gene matches: 7. CDR3 length: 15 amino acids.